The 8 T cell receptor beta chains below were found in one sample sequenced in a study of human T cells and chemical hapten exposure (dated by TCRdb to about 2021). The sample's time point, from its label and the paper: patch test 2, 6 weeks after DPC sensitization. Sample treatment or condition, as interpreted from the label and publication: therapeutic diphenylcyclopropenone sensitization with weekly scalp DPC. Receptor libraries were prepared by RACE. TCRdb records NextSeq 500 as the sequencer. TCRdb trimmed public reads at Q25 via fastp, called clones via MiXCR and kept in-frame beta chains. All rows with the same CDR3 protein become a single entry with the most common DNA and genes. This sample comprises some 84,000 distinct CDR3 sequences, about 10% of them detected only once. The ten largest clonotypes hold around 5% of the sample. Sequencing was performed on whole blood, taken in connection with sensitization to the hapten diphenylcyclopropenone (DPC). The receptors were sampled from a woman aged 45 to 65 with alopecia areata. Some clones in this sample may be carry-over from other donors' samples.

The V call is TRBV29-1, the J call TRBJ2-7; D is unresolved. The CDR3 extends over 15 amino acids. Germline V gene lookup returns CDR1 SQVTM and CDR2 ANQGSEA. Trimming took 5 bases from V and 6 from J, leaving 23 bases between them. CDR3 residues: CSVTPVGQPRIEQYF. Written as DNA, the CDR3 is TGCAGCGTTACACCTGTTGGGCAGCCACGGATCGAGCAGTACTTC.

This sequence joins TRBV18 and TRBJ1-2; no reliable D call. CDR1 KGHSH and CDR2 LQKENI come from the germline V gene. With 9 bases removed from V and 6 bases from J, the gap between germline ends came to 17 bases. The CDR3 is 13 residues long. The CDR3 DNA is TGTGCCAGTATAAAAGGAGCGTCTGATGGCTACACCTTC. Residues: CASIKGASDGYTF.

In its sample, this clonotype was seen many times. This chain connects TRBV23-1 to TRBJ1-1; D is uncertain. TRBV23-1 is reported as an ORF; its role is uncertain. The CDR3 covers 16 residues. V shed 8 bases and J shed 4 bases, with 23 bases lying between them. The CDR3 loop reads CASGPPASLAGTEAFF. In DNA, the CDR3 is TGCGCCAGCGGCCCACCCGCCAGTCTGGCTGGCACTGAAGCTTTCTTT.

This clonotype was seen many times. The J gene is TRBJ2-1, the V gene TRBV18; TRBD1 is a possible D gene (6 bases). The CDR3 is 16 residues long. With 5 bases removed from V and 0 bases from J, the gap between germline ends came to 14 bases. Germline V gene lookup returns CDR1 KGHSH and CDR2 LQKENI. The DNA for the CDR3 is TGTGCCAGCTCATCCCCTACAGGGACCTCCTACAATGAGCAGTTCTTC. Its protein product is CASSSPTGTSYNEQFF.

This clonotype was detected ten times or more. This chain joins TRBV9 and TRBJ1-1; D gene uncertain. Trimming stripped 0 bases from V and 0 bases from J, with 3 bases between. The germline gives CDR1 SGDLS, CDR2 YYNGEE. The length of the CDR3 is 13 residues. In DNA form, the CDR3 reads TGTGCCAGCAGCGTAGATTTGAACACTGAAGCTTTCTTT. Translating it yields CASSVDLNTEAFF. Full variable domain (remainder filled in from reference TRBV9 and TRBJ1-1): DSGVTQTPKHLITATGQRVTLRCSPRSGDLSVYWYQQSLDQGLQFLIQYYNGEERAKGNILERFSAQQFPDLHSELNLSSLELGDSALYFCASSVDLNTEAFFGQGTRLTVV.

V is TRBV5-1 and J is TRBJ1-1; D is unclear. Trimming removed 1 base at V and 0 bases at J, with 10 bases between. Looked up from germline, CDR1 is SGHRS and CDR2 is YFSETQ. This CDR3 is 15 amino acids long. The CDR3 nucleotides read TGCGCCAGCAGCTTGACGGCCGGTATGAACACTGAAGCTTTCTTT. Amino acids: CASSLTAGMNTEAFF.

Turning to this clonotype: At one boundary the junction diverges from the germline segment, which might be a read error. CDR3 residues: CASSAGTSVPPADF. The CDR3 coding sequence is TGTGCCAGCAGTGCCGGGACTAGCGTCCCCCCGGCAGACTTC. The chain links TRBV28 to TRBJ2-7; 10 bases match TRBD2. Germline V lookup: CDR1 MDHEN, CDR2 SYDVKM. The CDR3 extends over 14 amino acids.

This chain uses TRBV6-5 with TRBJ2-1, with D possibly matching TRBD2 (5 bases). Trimming shortened V by 0 bases and J by 2 bases, and 11 bases separated the two germline ends. This CDR3 is built from 16 residues. The germline CDR1 and CDR2 sequences are MNHEY and SVGAGI. CDR3 coding DNA: TGTGCCAGCAGTTACTCTGAGATCGGGGCCTACAATGAGCAGTTCTTC. It translates to CASSYSEIGAYNEQFF.